The clone carrying this TCR beta chain qualifies as medium-sized. Its antigen remains unidentified. CDR1 and CDR2 (germline): MNHNS, SASEGT. V dropped 2 bases and J dropped 0 bases, with 11 bases sitting between them. CDR3 length: 15 amino acids. Treatment of any kind had been given to no patient before thyroid surgery. The sample comes from a study of metastatic and nonmetastatic thyroid tumors. Study in general: Comparison of repertoires was carried out across blood and tumor or nodule tissue from malignant and benign thyroid patients.

With MiXCR, TCRdb called clones anew from the PCR reads. This table holds around 30,000 clones, over 10% found once. Findings and caveats of the study: When malignant thyroid tumors were compared with benign nodules, TCR beta diversity was reportedly significantly higher in the malignant tumors. This held in both blood and tumor samples.

Specimen: blood. The TCR comes from a female donor with papillary thyroid cancer or a benign thyroid nodule (not recorded which). Some clones in this sample may be carry-over from other donors' samples. This chain joins TRBV6-1 and TRBJ2-7, with D tentatively TRBD1 or TRBD2 (5 bases each). For the CDR3, the DNA is TGTGCCAGCAGTGAAAAGCAGGGACCCTCCTACGAGCAGTACTTC. Encoded protein: CASSEKQGPSYEQYF.